This entry lists 25 T cell receptor beta chains sequenced from one sample in a study of blood T cells in healthy people across ages. A second PCR, run for about 7 to 11 cycles, used a sample-barcoded 5' primer plus a J-beta primer mix. TCRdb re-called the 5' RACE reads through MiXCR, storing one row per CDR3 protein. The sample has over a million distinct CDR3 sequences, around 59% seen once; the top ten hold over 5.5%. The sample consisted of blood. These TCRs come from a man between 18 and 29 years old in good health.

The chain is built from TRBV7-9 and TRBJ1-2; no firm D call. CDR1 is SEHNR and CDR2 is FQNEAQ in the germline V gene (reference sequence). The CDR3 sequence is 13 residues long. The germline V and J ends were trimmed by 6 bases and 8 bases, with 16 bases remaining between them. CDR3 nucleotide sequence: TGTGCCAGCAGTCCCGGAGTCGGGGAAGGCTACACCTTC. Its protein is CASSPGVGEGYTF.

The chain has TRBV20-1 and TRBJ2-5; perhaps TRBD2 as D (5 bases). Germline V gene sequence: CDR1 DFQATT, CDR2 SNEGSKA (reference sequence). V lost 0 bases and J lost 0, with 8 bases in between. The CDR3 loop spans 14 amino acids. The CDR3 region has the DNA TGCAGTGCTAGAGACGAGGGCCACCAAGAGACCCAGTACTTC. Its protein product is CSARDEGHQETQYF.

The rearrangement joins TRBV7-9 to TRBJ1-2; D is unresolved. Trimming took off 5 bases at V and 1 base at J, with 17 bases between the two ends. Germline V lookup: CDR1 SEHNR, CDR2 FQNEAQ (reference sequence). The CDR3 runs 16 residues. The CDR3 DNA reads as TGTGCCAGCAGCCCATTTGGTGGGAACATTAACTATGGCTACACCTTC. This encodes CASSPFGGNINYGYTF.

The rearrangement joins TRBV5-1 to TRBJ2-7, with D possibly TRBD1 on 5 matching bases. The CDR3 runs 13 residues. Germline assignment: CDR1 SGHRS and CDR2 YFSETQ. With 9 bases removed from V and 1 base from J, the gap between germline ends came to 14 bases. The CDR3 DNA reads TGCGCCATTACGCCAGGGTCGTCCTACGAGCAGTACTTC. It codes for CAITPGSSYEQYF. The complete variable domain, with remaining parts taken from reference TRBV5-1 and TRBJ2-7, reads KAGVTQTPRYLIKTRGQQVTLSCSPISGHRSVSWYQQTPGQGLQFLFEYFSETQRNKGNFPGRFSGRQFSNSRSEMNVSTLELGDSALYLCAITPGSSYEQYFGPGTRLTVT.

The chain employs TRBV3-1 and TRBJ2-4, with a weak D call TRBD1 (7 bases). V gave up 3 bases and J gave up 13 bases, with 13 bases separating them. Germline-derived CDR1 and CDR2 are LGHDT and YNNKEL (reference sequence). The CDR3 extends over 12 amino acids. CDR3 amino acids: CASSQEGQSQYF. The CDR3 DNA reads as TGTGCCAGCAGCCAGGAGGGACAGTCGCAGTACTTC. Full variable domain (missing parts from reference TRBV3-1 and TRBJ2-4): DTAVSQTPKYLVTQMGNDKSIKCEQNLGHDTMYWYKQDSKKFLKIMFSYNNKELIINETVPNRFSPKSPDKAHLNLHINSLELGDSAVYFCASSQEGQSQYFGAGTRLSVL.

This rearrangement joins TRBV27 to TRBJ2-1; D gene ambiguous. Trimming cost V 3 bases and J 9 bases, with 18 bases left between them. Germline CDR1 MNHEY, CDR2 SMNVEV (reference sequence). The CDR3 runs 15 residues. The CDR3 nucleotides are TGTGCCAGCAGTTTTGGAGACGTCGGATCCGGTGAGCAGTTCTTC. It specifies CASSFGDVGSGEQFF.

Only one count was recorded for this clonotype. This rearrangement joins TRBV7-2 to TRBJ1-5; D unresolved. The germline V and J ends were trimmed by 4 bases and 0 bases, with 13 bases remaining between them. The CDR3 length is 16 residues. Germline lookup yields CDR1 SGHTA and CDR2 FQGNSA. This chain's CDR3 is CASSSQAGNSNQPQHF. The DNA of the CDR3 is TGTGCCAGCAGCTCCCAGGCCGGAAATAGCAATCAGCCCCAGCATTTT.

V is TRBV25-1 and J is TRBJ2-1, with D perhaps assigned TRBD1 or TRBD2 (6 bases each). The ends were cut back, 1 base at V and 6 bases at J, with 13 bases in the middle. Germline CDR1 reads MGHDK; CDR2 reads SYGVNS. This CDR3 region has 15 residues. The DNA of the CDR3 is TGTGCCAGCAGTGAATTAGGGGGGCTCGGCAATGAGCAGTTCTTC. Residues: CASSELGGLGNEQFF.

The count of this clonotype is one. The V and J genes are TRBV6-6 and TRBJ2-7, with D possibly matching TRBD1 (5 bases). V lost 6 bases and J lost 3, with 12 bases in between. CDR1 is MNHNY, CDR2 SVGAGI, per germline (reference sequence). There are 13 residues in the CDR3. CDR3 sequence (DNA): TGTGCCAGCAGGGATACAGGCATCTACGAGCAGTACTTC. Amino acids: CASRDTGIYEQYF.

The V call is TRBV4-2, the J call TRBJ2-5; TRBD2 matches 8 bases. Germline CDR1 reads LGHNA; CDR2 reads YNFKEQ. The junction had 14 bases not matched to a gene; V was cut back by 3 bases and J by 11 bases. The CDR3 covers 15 residues. CDR3 DNA: TGTGCCAGCAGCCAGGCGGGAGGCCGATACAATGAGCAGTACTTC. Encoded protein: CASSQAGGRYNEQYF.

This chain links TRBV11-2 with TRBJ2-1; D is uncertain. This CDR3 is 13 amino acids long. Germline V lookup: CDR1 SGHAT, CDR2 FQNNGV. V gave up 5 bases and J gave up 12 bases, with 17 bases separating them. The DNA for the CDR3 is TGTGCCAGCAGCCCTCCCCCTCCTTTTGGGCAGTTCTTC. It yields the protein CASSPPPPFGQFF.

The V gene is TRBV3-1, the J gene TRBJ2-7, with D possibly TRBD1 on 6 matching bases. There are 17 residues in the CDR3. V was pared by 0 bases and J by 6 bases, with 21 bases between. Germline V lookup: CDR1 LGHDT, CDR2 YNNKEL (reference sequence). CDR3 bases: TGTGCCAGCAGCCAAGACGGGATTGGGACACTTCCTGGCGAGCAGTACTTC. Translated: CASSQDGIGTLPGEQYF.

This chain joins TRBV7-2 and TRBJ2-7; TRBD2 agrees at 7 bases. The length of the CDR3 is 15 residues. Germline CDR1 reads SGHTA; CDR2 reads FQGNSA. With 6 bases clipped from V and 0 bases from J, the junction kept 8 bases outside the gene matches. CDR3 bases: TGTGCCAGCAGACCACGGGCGGGAGACTCCTACGAGCAGTACTTC. Protein product: CASRPRAGDSYEQYF.

This clonotype was recorded once. The chain recombines TRBV4-1 with TRBJ2-1; unclear D gene. CDR1 and CDR2 (germline): MGHRA, YSYEKL. This CDR3 spans 17 amino acids. Trimming stripped 1 base from V and 5 bases from J, with 18 bases between. The CDR3 coding sequence is TGCGCCAGCAGCCAAGTTGATGGCGGCGTGGTTGACAATGAGCAGTTCTTC. It translates to CASSQVDGGVVDNEQFF.

The chain has TRBV7-2 and TRBJ2-4, with 7 bases lining up with TRBD1. The CDR3 runs 15 residues. Trimming took 5 bases from V and 6 from J; bases not matched to a gene: 10. Germline CDR1 and CDR2: SGHTA and FQGNSA. CDR3 sequence (DNA): TGTGCCAGCAGCCGCCGGACAGGCGACCTAAACATTCAGTACTTC. This translates into CASSRRTGDLNIQYF.

The V gene is TRBV20-1, the J gene TRBJ1-2; maybe TRBD1 (6 bases). The V and J ends lost 7 bases and 4 bases respectively, with 16 bases between them. The germline V gene has CDR1 DFQATT and CDR2 SNEGSKA (reference sequence). The CDR3 consists of 13 residues. The CDR3 loop reads CSVRDTQFYGYTF. CDR3 nucleotide sequence: TGCAGTGTCCGGGACACTCAGTTCTATGGCTACACCTTC.

The chain combines TRBV7-6 with TRBJ2-6; D tentatively fits TRBD1 or TRBD2 (5 bases each). The V gene lost 5 bases and the J gene lost 0 bases, with 14 bases spanning the gap. The CDR3 consists of 17 residues. CDR1 is SGHVS and CDR2 is FNYEAQ in the germline V gene. CDR3 DNA sequence: TGTGCCAGCAGCGATGGGACCGCGAGCTCTGGGGCCAACGTCCTGACTTTC. Translating it yields CASSDGTASSGANVLTF.

The chain uses TRBV20-1 and TRBJ2-1, with 8 bases aligning to TRBD1. V shed 5 bases and J 4 bases; nucleotides not matched to a gene: 10. Germline V CDR1 and CDR2: DFQATT, SNEGSKA (reference sequence). This CDR3 is 15 amino acids long. The CDR3 bases are TGCAGTGCTCCGACCGGCAGGGGGCATTACAATGAGCAGTTCTTC. As protein: CSAPTGRGHYNEQFF.

V and J are TRBV20-1 and TRBJ2-3, with 8 nucleotides matching TRBD2. Germline V gene data show CDR1 as DFQATT and CDR2 as SNEGSKA (reference sequence). Unmatched junction bases numbered 5, after V lost 5 bases and J lost 1 base. The CDR3 loop spans 14 amino acids. This chain's CDR3 is CSAQDGGGTDTQYF. CDR3 sequence (DNA): TGCAGTGCTCAAGACGGGGGGGGCACAGATACGCAGTATTTT.

This sequence joins TRBV7-9 and TRBJ2-1, with 9 bases that match TRBD2. The CDR3 loop spans 15 amino acids. Germline CDR1 reads SEHNR; CDR2 reads FQNEAQ (reference sequence). The CDR3 sequence: CASRLGPSGTNEQFF. The DNA of the CDR3 is TGTGCTAGCCGCCTTGGCCCTAGCGGGACAAATGAGCAGTTCTTC.

The chain has TRBV7-2 and TRBJ1-2, with a weak D call TRBD1 (5 bases). CDR1 is SGHTA and CDR2 is FQGNSA in the germline V gene. CDR3 length: 15 residues. Trimming removed 4 bases from V and 4 bases from J, with 16 bases in between. Here the CDR3 DNA reads TGTGCCAGCAGCTCGCCGGACGGGGGATCCTATGGCTACACCTTC. It codes for CASSSPDGGSYGYTF.

The chain employs TRBV4-3 and TRBJ2-1, with D perhaps matching TRBD2 (5 bases). The length of the CDR3 is 16 residues. V lost 0 bases, J lost 4 bases, and 13 bases lay in between. CDR1 and CDR2 from the germline V gene are LGHNA and YSLEER. As DNA, the CDR3 is TGCGCCAGCAGCCAAGATCAGAGGGTGGGGTACAATGAGCAGTTCTTC. As protein: CASSQDQRVGYNEQFF.

This chain joins TRBV30 and TRBJ2-4; the D is unclear. The end of the DNA aligns better with TRBJ2-7, so the J call may be wrong. The CDR3 length is 12 residues. Germline values: CDR1 GTSNPN, CDR2 SVGIG (reference sequence). CDR3 bases: TGTGCCTGGAGTTCCCGACTCTTCGAGCAGTACTTC. Translation: CAWSSRLFEQYF.

This clonotype was counted once. V usage is TRBV7-8 and J usage is TRBJ2-3; 7 bases align to TRBD2. V lost 5 bases and J lost 5; bases outside the gene matches: 10. There are 15 residues in the CDR3. Germline V gene lookup returns CDR1 SGHVS and CDR2 FQNEAQ. The DNA of the CDR3 is TGTGCCAGCAGCCCGGAACGACTAGCAGTAGATACGCAGTATTTT. This encodes CASSPERLAVDTQYF.

The V call is TRBV12-3 or TRBV12-4, the J call TRBJ2-5; possibly TRBD1 for D (6 bases). The J call may be in error: the DNA end matches TRBJ2-7 better. The CDR3 has 15 residues. The CDR3, as DNA: TGTGCCAGCAGTTTTGAGGACAGTGGGCTCTACGAGCAGTACTTC. It yields the protein CASSFEDSGLYEQYF.